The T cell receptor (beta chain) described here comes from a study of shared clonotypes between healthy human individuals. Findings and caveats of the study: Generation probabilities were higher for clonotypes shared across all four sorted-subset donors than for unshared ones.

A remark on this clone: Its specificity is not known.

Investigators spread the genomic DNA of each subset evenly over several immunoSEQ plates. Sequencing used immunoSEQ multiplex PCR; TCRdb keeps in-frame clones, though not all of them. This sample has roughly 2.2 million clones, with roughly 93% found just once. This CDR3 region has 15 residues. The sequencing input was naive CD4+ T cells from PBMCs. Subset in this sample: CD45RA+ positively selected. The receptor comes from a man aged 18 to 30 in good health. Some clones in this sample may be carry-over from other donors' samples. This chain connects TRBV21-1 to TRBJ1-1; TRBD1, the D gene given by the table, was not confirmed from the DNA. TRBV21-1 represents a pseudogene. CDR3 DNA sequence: TGTGCCAGCAGCAAAGTCGCCCTAGGGGACACTGAAGCTTTCTTT. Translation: CASSKVALGDTEAFF.